This T cell receptor beta chain was recorded in a study of T cell responses to AZD1222 COVID-19 vaccine. The germline CDR1 and CDR2 sequences are MGHRA and YSYEKL. This CDR3 is 15 amino acids long. The V gene end was trimmed by 4 bases and the J gene end by 7 bases; junction bases not matched to a gene: 10. Generated by immunoSEQ multiplex PCR, the TCRdb table keeps only in-frame clones and is missing some. The table includes approximately 150,000 clones, approximately 93% detected once. Whole-study results and caveats: Repertoires were obtained only post-peak T cell response.

On this clone itself: Antigen: not known.

The TCR comes from an adult who had recovered from COVID-19. The J gene is TRBJ2-7, the V gene TRBV4-1; 10 positions match TRBD1. This specimen consisted of peripheral blood, obtained after recovery from COVID-19. CDR3 amino acids: CASSPRQGATGEQYF. The CDR3 DNA reads as TGCGCCAGCAGCCCTCGACAGGGGGCGACGGGAGAGCAGTACTTC.